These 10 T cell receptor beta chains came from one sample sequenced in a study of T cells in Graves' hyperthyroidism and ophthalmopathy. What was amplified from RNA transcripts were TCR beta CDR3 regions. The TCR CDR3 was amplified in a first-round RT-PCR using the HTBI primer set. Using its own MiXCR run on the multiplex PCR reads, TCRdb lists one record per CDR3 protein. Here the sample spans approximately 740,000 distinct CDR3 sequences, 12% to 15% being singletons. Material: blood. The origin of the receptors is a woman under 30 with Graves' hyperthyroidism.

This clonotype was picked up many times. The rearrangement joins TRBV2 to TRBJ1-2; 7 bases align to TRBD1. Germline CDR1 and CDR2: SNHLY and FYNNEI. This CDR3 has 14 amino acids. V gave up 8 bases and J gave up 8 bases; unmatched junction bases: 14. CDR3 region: CASGAPGQTQGYTF. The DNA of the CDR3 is TGTGCCAGCGGAGCCCCGGGACAGACTCAAGGCTACACCTTC.

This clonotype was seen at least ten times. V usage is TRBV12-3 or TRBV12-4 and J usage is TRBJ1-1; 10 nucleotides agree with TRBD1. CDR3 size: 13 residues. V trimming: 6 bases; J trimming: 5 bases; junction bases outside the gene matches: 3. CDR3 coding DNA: TGTGCCAGCAGGTTGGACAGGGGGACTGAAGCTTTCTTT. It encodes CASRLDRGTEAFF.

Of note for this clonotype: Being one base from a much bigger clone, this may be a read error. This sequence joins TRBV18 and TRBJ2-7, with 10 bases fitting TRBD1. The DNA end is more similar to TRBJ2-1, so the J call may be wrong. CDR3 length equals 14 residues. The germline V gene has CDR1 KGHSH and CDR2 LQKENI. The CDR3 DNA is TGTGCCACCACCCTTGGGACAGGGGAACCCGAGCAGTTCTTC. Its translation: CATTLGTGEPEQFF.

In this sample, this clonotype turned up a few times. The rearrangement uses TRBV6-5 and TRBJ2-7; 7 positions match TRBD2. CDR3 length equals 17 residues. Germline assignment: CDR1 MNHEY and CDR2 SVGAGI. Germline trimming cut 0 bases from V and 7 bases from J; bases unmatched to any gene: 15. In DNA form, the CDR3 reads TGTGCCAGCAGTTACTCGCCCCCGGGGGGAGCCCTCGATGAGCAGTACTTC. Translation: CASSYSPPGGALDEQYF.

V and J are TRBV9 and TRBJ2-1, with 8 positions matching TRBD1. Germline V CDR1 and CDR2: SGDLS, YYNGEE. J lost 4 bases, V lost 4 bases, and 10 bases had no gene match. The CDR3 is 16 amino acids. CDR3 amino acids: CASSPRPGGAYNEQFF. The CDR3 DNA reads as TGTGCCAGCAGCCCTCGACCAGGGGGCGCTTACAATGAGCAGTTCTTC. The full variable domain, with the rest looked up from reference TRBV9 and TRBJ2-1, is DSGVTQTPKHLITATGQRVTLRCSPRSGDLSVYWYQQSLDQGLQFLIQYYNGEERAKGNILERFSAQQFPDLHSELNLSSLELGDSALYFCASSPRPGGAYNEQFFGPGTRLTVL.

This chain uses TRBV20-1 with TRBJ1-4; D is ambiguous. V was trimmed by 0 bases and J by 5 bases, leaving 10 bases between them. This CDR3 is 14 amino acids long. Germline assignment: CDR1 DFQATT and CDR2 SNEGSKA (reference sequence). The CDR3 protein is CSARDNRMNEKLFF. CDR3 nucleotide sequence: TGCAGTGCTAGAGATAATCGGATGAATGAAAAACTGTTTTTT.

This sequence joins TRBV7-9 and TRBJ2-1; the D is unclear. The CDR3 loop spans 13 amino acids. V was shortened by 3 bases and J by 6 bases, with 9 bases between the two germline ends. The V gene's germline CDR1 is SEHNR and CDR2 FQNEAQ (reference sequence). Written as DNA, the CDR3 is TGTGCCAGCAGCTTGGACGTCCGCAATGAGCAGTTCTTC. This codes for CASSLDVRNEQFF.

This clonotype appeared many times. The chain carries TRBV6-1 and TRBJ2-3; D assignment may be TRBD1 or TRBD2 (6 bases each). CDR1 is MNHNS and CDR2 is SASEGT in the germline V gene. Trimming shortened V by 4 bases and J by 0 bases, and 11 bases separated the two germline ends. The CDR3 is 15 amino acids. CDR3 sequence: CASSVQGTSTDTQYF. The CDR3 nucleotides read TGTGCCAGCAGTGTCCAGGGGACTAGCACAGATACGCAGTATTTT.

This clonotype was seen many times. The CDR3 DNA reads TGTGCCAGCTCGTTCCAGATGGACAGTGTCCTTGGTGGGCAGTACTTC. Encoded protein: CASSFQMDSVLGGQYF. The chain is built from TRBV18 and TRBJ2-7; D perhaps matches TRBD1 (6 bases). Germline loops: CDR1 KGHSH, CDR2 LQKENI. The V end lost 6 bases, the J end lost 9 bases, and 27 bases lay between the germline ends. The CDR3 extends over 16 amino acids.

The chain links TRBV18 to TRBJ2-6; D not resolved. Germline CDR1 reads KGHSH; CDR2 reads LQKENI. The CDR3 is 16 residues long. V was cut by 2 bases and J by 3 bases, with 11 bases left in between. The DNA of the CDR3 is TGTGCCAGCTCACCAACGGTTTCCATTGGGGCCAACGTCCTGACTTTC. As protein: CASSPTVSIGANVLTF.